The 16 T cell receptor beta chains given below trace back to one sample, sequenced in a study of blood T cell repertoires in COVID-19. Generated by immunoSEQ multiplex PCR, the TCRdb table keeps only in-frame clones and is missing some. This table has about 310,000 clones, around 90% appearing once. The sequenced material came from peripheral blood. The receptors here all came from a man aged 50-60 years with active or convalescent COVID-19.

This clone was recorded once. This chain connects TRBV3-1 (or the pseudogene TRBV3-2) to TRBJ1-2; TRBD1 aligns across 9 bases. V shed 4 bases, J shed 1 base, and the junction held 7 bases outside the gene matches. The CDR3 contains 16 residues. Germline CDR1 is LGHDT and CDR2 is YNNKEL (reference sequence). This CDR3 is CASSPGQGTLNYGYTF. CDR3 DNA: TGTGCCAGCAGCCCGGGACAGGGAACTCTTAACTATGGCTACACCTTC.

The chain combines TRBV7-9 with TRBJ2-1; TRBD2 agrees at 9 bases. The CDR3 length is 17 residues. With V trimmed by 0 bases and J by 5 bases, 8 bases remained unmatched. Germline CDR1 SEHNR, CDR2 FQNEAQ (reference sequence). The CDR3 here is CASSLALGSGRNNEQFF. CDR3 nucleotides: TGTGCCAGCAGCTTAGCCCTGGGTAGCGGGAGAAACAATGAGCAGTTCTTC.

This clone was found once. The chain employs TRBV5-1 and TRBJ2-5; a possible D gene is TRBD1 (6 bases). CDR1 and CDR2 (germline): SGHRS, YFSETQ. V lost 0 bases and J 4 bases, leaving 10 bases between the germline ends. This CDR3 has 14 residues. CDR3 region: CASSLGDRRETQYF. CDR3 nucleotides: TGCGCCAGCAGCTTGGGCGACAGGAGAGAGACCCAGTACTTC. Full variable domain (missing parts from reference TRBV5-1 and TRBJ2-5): KAGVTQTPRYLIKTRGQQVTLSCSPISGHRSVSWYQQTPGQGLQFLFEYFSETQRNKGNFPGRFSGRQFSNSRSEMNVSTLELGDSALYLCASSLGDRRETQYFGPGTRLLVL.

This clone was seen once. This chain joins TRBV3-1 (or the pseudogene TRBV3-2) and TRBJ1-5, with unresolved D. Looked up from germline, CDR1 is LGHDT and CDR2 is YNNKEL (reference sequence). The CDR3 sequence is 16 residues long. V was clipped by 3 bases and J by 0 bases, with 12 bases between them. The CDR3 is CASSHAAGDSNQPQHF. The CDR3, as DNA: TGTGCCAGCAGCCACGCCGCGGGAGATAGCAATCAGCCCCAGCATTTT.

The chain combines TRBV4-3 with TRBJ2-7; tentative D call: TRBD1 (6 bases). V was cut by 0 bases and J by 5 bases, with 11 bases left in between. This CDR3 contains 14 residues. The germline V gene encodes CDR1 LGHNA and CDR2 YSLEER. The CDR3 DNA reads TGCGCCAGCAGCCAAGACGGACAGAGGGACGAGCAGTACTTC. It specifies CASSQDGQRDEQYF.

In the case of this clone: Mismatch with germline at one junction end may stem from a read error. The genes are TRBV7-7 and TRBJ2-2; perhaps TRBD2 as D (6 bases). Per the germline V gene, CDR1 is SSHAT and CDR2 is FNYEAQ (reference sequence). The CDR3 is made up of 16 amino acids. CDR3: CASSLFAGPSTGELFF. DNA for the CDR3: TGTGCTAGCAGCTTATTTGCGGGGCCTTCCACCGGGGAGCTGTTTTTT.

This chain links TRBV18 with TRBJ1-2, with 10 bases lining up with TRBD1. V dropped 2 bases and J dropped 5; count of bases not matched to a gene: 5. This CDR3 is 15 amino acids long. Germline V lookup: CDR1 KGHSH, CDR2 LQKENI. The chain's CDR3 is CASSPSTGGEYGYTF. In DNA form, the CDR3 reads TGTGCCAGCTCACCATCGACAGGGGGCGAGTATGGCTACACCTTC.

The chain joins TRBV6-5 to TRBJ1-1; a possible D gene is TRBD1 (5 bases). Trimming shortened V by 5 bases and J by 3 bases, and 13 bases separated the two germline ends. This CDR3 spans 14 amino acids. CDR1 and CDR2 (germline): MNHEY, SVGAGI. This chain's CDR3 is CASSIPGLHTEAFF. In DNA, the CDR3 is TGTGCCAGCAGTATCCCGGGACTACACACTGAAGCTTTCTTT.

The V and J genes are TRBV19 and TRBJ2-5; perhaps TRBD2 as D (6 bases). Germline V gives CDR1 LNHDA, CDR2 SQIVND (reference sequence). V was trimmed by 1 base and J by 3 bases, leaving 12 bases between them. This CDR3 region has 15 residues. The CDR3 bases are TGTGCCAGTAGTATAGTAGGCGGGGCGGAAGAGACCCAGTACTTC. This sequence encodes CASSIVGGAEETQYF.

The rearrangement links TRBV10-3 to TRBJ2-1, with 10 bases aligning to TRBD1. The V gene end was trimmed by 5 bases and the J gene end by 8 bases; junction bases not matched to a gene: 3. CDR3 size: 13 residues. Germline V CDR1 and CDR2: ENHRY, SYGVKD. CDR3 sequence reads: CAISLGTGDEQFF. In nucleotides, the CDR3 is TGTGCCATCAGTCTTGGGACAGGGGATGAGCAGTTCTTC.

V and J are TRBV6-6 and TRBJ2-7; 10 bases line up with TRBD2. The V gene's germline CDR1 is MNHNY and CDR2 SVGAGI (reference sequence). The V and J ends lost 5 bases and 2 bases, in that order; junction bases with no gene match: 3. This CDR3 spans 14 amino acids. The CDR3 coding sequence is TGTGCCAGCAGTACTAGCGGGACGGCCTACGAGCAGTACTTC. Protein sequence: CASSTSGTAYEQYF.

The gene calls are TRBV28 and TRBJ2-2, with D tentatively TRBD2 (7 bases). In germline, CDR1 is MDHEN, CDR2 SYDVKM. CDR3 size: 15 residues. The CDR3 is CASSSGGTDTGELFF. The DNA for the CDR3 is TGTGCTTCCTCCTCGGGGGGCACGGACACCGGGGAGCTGTTTTTT.

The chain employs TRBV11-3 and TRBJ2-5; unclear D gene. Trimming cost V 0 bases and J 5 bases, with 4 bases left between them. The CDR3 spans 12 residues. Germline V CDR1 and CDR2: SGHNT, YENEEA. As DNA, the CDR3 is TGTGCCAGCAGCTTAGATTCGGAGACCCAGTACTTC. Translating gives CASSLDSETQYF.

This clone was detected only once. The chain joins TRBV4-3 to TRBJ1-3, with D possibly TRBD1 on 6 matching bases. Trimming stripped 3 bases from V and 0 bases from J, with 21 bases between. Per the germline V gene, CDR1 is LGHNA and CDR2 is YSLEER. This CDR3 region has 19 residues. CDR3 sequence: CASSHSEMGAGASGNTIYF. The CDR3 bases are TGCGCCAGCAGCCACTCAGAGATGGGAGCGGGGGCCTCTGGAAACACCATATATTTT.

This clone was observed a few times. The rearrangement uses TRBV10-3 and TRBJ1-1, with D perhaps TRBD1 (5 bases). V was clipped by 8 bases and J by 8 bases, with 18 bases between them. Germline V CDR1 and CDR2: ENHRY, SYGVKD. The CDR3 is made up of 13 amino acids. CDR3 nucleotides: TGTGCCATCGGGGTTGACAGTTACAACGAAGCTTTCTTT. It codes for CAIGVDSYNEAFF.

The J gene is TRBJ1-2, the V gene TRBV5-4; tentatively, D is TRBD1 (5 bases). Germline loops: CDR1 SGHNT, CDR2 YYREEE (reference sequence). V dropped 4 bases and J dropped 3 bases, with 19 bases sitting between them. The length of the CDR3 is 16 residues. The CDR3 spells CASSRQYPGYDYGYTF. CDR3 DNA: TGTGCCAGCAGCCGACAGTATCCAGGATATGACTATGGCTACACCTTC.